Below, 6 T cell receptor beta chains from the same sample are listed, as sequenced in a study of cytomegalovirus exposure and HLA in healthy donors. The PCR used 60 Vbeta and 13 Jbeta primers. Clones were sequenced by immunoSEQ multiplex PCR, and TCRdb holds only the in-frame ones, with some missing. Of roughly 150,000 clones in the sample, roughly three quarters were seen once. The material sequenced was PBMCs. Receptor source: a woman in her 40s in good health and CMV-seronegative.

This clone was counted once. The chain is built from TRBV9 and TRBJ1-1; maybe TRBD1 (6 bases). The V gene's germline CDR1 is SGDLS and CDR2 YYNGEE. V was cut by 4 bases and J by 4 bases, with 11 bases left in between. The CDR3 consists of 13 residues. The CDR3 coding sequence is TGTGCCAGCAGCTTAGGGGGGGGCACTGAAGCTTTCTTT. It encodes CASSLGGGTEAFF.

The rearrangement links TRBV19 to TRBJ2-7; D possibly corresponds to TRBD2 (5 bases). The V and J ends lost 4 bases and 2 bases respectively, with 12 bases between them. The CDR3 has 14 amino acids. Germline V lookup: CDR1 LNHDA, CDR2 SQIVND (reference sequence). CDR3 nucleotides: TGTGCCAGTAGTACCGTCGGGATGCCCTACGAGCAGTACTTC. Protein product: CASSTVGMPYEQYF.

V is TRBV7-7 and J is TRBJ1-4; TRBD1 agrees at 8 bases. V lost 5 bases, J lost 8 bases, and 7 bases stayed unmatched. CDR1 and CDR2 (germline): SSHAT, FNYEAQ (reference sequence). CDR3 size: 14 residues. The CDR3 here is CASSPGQGQEKLFF. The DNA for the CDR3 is TGTGCCAGCAGCCCCGGACAGGGCCAAGAAAAACTGTTTTTT. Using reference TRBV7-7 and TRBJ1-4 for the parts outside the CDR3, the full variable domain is GAGVSQSPRYKVTKRGQDVTLRCDPISSHATLYWYQQALGQGPEFLTYFNYEAQPDKSGLPSDRFSAERPEGSISTLTIQRTEQRDSAMYRCASSPGQGQEKLFFGSGTQLSVL.

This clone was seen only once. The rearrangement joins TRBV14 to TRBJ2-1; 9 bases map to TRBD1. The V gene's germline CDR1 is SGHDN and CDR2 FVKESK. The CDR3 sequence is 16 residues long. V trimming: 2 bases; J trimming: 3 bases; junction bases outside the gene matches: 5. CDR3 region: CASSQPRDRDYNEQFF. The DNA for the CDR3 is TGTGCCAGCAGCCAACCCCGGGACAGGGACTACAATGAGCAGTTCTTC.

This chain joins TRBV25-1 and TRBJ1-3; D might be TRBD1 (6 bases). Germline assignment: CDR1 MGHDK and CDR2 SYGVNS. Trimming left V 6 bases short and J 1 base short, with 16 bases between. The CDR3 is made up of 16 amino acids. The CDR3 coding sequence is TGTGCCAGCAGCTATTCCATCACAGGGTCTGGAAACACCATATATTTT. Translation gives CASSYSITGSGNTIYF.

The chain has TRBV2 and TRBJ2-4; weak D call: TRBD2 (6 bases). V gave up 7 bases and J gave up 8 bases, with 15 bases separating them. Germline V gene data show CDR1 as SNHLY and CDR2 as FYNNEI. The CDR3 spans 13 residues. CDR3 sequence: CASTGREVDIQYF. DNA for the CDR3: TGTGCCAGCACTGGTAGGGAGGTTGACATTCAGTACTTC.